A single sample gave rise to the 17 T cell receptor beta chains below, sequenced in a study of metastatic and nonmetastatic thyroid tumors. Ahead of thyroid surgery, no patient had received treatment of any kind. TCRdb reprocessed the PCR reads using MiXCR. The sample comprises roughly 35,000 clones, roughly 18% of which are singletons, and 6.9% rests with the top ten. The source material was blood. The source of these receptors is a female donor with papillary thyroid cancer or a benign thyroid nodule (not recorded which). Some clones in this sample may be carry-over from other donors' samples.

This clone has ten or more counts. Other DNA sequences in the same sample also yield this CDR3. The chain employs TRBV5-1 and TRBJ2-7, with 14 bases lining up with TRBD2. CDR1 and CDR2 from the germline V gene are SGHRS and YFSETQ. This CDR3 has 16 amino acids. J was trimmed by 5 bases and V by 8 bases; bases with no gene match: 12. CDR3 bases: TGCGCCAGTAGCCCCTGGGGACTAGCGGGAGCTGACGAGCAGTACTTC. Translated, it gives CASSPWGLAGADEQYF. Together with reference TRBV5-1 and TRBJ2-7, the CDR3 gives the full variable domain: KAGVTQTPRYLIKTRGQQVTLSCSPISGHRSVSWYQQTPGQGLQFLFEYFSETQRNKGNFPGRFSGRQFSNSRSEMNVSTLELGDSALYLCASSPWGLAGADEQYFGPGTRLTVT.

This clone came up once. The chain joins TRBV11-2 to TRBJ2-7; perhaps TRBD2 as D (6 bases). CDR3 length: 18 amino acids. The germline V and J ends were trimmed by 5 bases and 10 bases, with 33 bases remaining between them. The germline CDR1 and CDR2 sequences are SGHAT and FQNNGV. CDR3 DNA: TGTGCCAGCAGCCCTCTTAGCGGTAGGGCCGTTCGGTCGAGCGATCAGTACTTC. It yields the protein CASSPLSGRAVRSSDQYF.

This clone was seen many times. In the same sample, other DNA sequences code for this CDR3. This chain links TRBV20-1 with TRBJ2-1; 14 bases match TRBD2. Germline values: CDR1 DFQATT, CDR2 SNEGSKA (reference sequence). V was clipped by 6 bases and J by 8 bases; unmatched bases: 12. This CDR3 is 16 amino acids long. The CDR3 protein is CSAYPRGLAGVHEQFF. In nucleotides, the CDR3 is TGCAGTGCCTATCCCCGGGGACTAGCGGGAGTCCATGAGCAGTTCTTC.

This clone was counted many times. In DNA, the CDR3 is TGTGCCAGCAGCTCGAACAGGGGGTTAAATGAAAAACTGTTTTTT. This encodes CASSSNRGLNEKLFF. J is TRBJ1-4 and V is TRBV5-4, with TRBD1 matching 8 bases. V dropped 3 bases and J dropped 5; count of bases not matched to a gene: 6. Germline V gene sequence: CDR1 SGHNT, CDR2 YYREEE (reference sequence). This CDR3 is 15 amino acids long.

Of note for this clone: Other DNA sequences in this specimen translate into the identical CDR3. The chain combines TRBV6-1 with TRBJ2-7, with unresolved D. Germline CDR1 is MNHNS and CDR2 is SASEGT. There are 14 residues in the CDR3. Trimming removed 4 bases at V and 8 bases at J, with 18 bases between. For the CDR3, the DNA is TGTGCCAGCAGTGCGGGCCCCGCTGGTGTCAAGCAGTACTTC. Protein: CASSAGPAGVKQYF.

This clone was seen a handful of times. The chain has TRBV12-3 or TRBV12-4 and TRBJ1-1; D is unresolved. The CDR3 has 11 residues. V lost 3 bases, J lost 8 bases, and 7 bases lay in between. CDR3 protein: CASSFAREAFF. Written as DNA, the CDR3 is TGTGCCAGCAGTTTCGCGAGAGAAGCTTTCTTT.

This clone was seen a few times. One end of the junction is discordant with germline, which a read error may explain. The rearrangement joins TRBV19 to TRBJ1-1; D ambiguous. The CDR3 has 13 residues. Germline V lookup: CDR1 LNHDA, CDR2 SQIVND (reference sequence). This chain's CDR3 is CASSLRENTESFF. DNA for the CDR3: TGTGCCAGTAGCCTCCGGGAAAACACTGAATCTTTCTTT.

The rearrangement links TRBV10-2 to TRBJ2-7; D not certain. The CDR3 runs to 11 residues. Trimming stripped 5 bases from V and 0 bases from J, with 2 bases between. Germline CDR1 and CDR2: WSHSY and SAAADI. The CDR3 region is CASSPSYEQYF. The CDR3 DNA is TGCGCCAGCAGTCCCTCCTACGAGCAGTACTTC.

This clone was recorded many times. This may come from a read error, since a much larger clone is one base off. The identical CDR3 is also encoded by other nucleotide sequences in the sample. The chain employs TRBV4-2 and TRBJ2-7; tentatively, D is TRBD2 (6 bases). This CDR3 comprises 15 residues. In germline, CDR1 is LGHNA, CDR2 YNFKEQ. V shed 5 bases and J shed 1 base, with 15 bases lying between them. The DNA of the CDR3 is TGTGCCAGCAGCGAGAGCCTCGGAGGGTCCTACGAGCAGTACTTC. Translating it yields CASSESLGGSYEQYF.

This clone was found many times. The rearrangement uses TRBV7-8 and TRBJ1-2; unclear D gene. The germline V gene encodes CDR1 SGHVS and CDR2 FQNEAQ. Trimming removed 1 base at V and 0 bases at J, with 9 bases between. This CDR3 contains 15 residues. CDR3 nucleotide sequence: TGTGCCAGCAGCTTAGTCGCTGAAGCTAACTATGGCTACACCTTC. Amino acids: CASSLVAEANYGYTF.

This sequence joins TRBV20-1 and TRBJ2-7; TRBD2 agrees at 8 bases. V was pared by 3 bases and J by 2 bases, with 9 bases of the junction left unmatched. The germline V gene encodes CDR1 DFQATT and CDR2 SNEGSKA (reference sequence). The CDR3 totals 15 residues. Here the CDR3 reads CSASRPQAGAYEQYF. The CDR3 bases are TGCAGTGCTAGCCGTCCCCAAGCGGGGGCCTACGAGCAGTACTTC.

This clone came up many times. V is TRBV13 and J is TRBJ2-3, with D perhaps TRBD1 (6 bases). Germline values: CDR1 PRHDT, CDR2 FYEKMQ (reference sequence). The CDR3 is made up of 17 amino acids. V was trimmed by 4 bases and J by 0 bases, leaving 17 bases between them. The CDR3 DNA reads as TGTGCCAGCAGCTCAAGAACAGGGTCTGAGAGCACAGATACGCAGTATTTT. Its translation is CASSSRTGSESTDTQYF. Drawing the rest from reference TRBV13 and TRBJ2-3, the complete variable domain is AAGVIQSPRHLIKEKRETATLKCYPIPRHDTVYWYQQGPGQDPQFLISFYEKMQSDKGSIPDRFSAQQFSDYHSELNMSSLELGDSALYFCASSSRTGSESTDTQYFGPGTRLTVL.

This clone was detected many times. V gene TRBV6-1 combines with J gene TRBJ1-1; D is unclear. The CDR3 loop spans 15 amino acids. V dropped 7 bases and J dropped 4 bases, with 19 bases sitting between them. Germline V gives CDR1 MNHNS, CDR2 SASEGT. The CDR3, as DNA: TGTGCCAGCACCCCGGGCGCAGAAAAAGTCACTGAAGCTTTCTTT. Protein sequence: CASTPGAEKVTEAFF.

This chain uses TRBV20-1 with TRBJ2-3; 11 positions match TRBD2. Germline V gene data show CDR1 as DFQATT and CDR2 as SNEGSKA (reference sequence). With 5 bases clipped from V and 1 base from J, the junction kept 14 bases outside the gene matches. The CDR3 sequence is 18 residues long. The DNA for the CDR3 is TGCAGTGCTCGGGGTGAAGTCGTAGCGGGAGGGGGCACAGATACGCAGTATTTT. Translated, it gives CSARGEVVAGGGTDTQYF.

Judged by abundance, this clone is medium-sized. V is TRBV6-1 and J is TRBJ2-7, with 7 bases lining up with TRBD1. V shed 6 bases, J shed 6 bases, and the junction held 14 bases outside the gene matches. Germline assignment: CDR1 MNHNS and CDR2 SASEGT. The CDR3 runs to 15 residues. The CDR3 protein is CASRERWGQTGEQYF. The CDR3 DNA sequence: TGTGCCAGCAGAGAAAGGTGGGGACAGACTGGCGAGCAGTACTTC.

By share of the sample, this clone is medium-sized (0.01 to 0.1%). The rearrangement links TRBV6-1 to TRBJ2-1, with D unclear. V was cut by 0 bases and J by 5 bases, with 8 bases left in between. This CDR3 spans 14 amino acids. Germline V lookup: CDR1 MNHNS, CDR2 SASEGT. As DNA, the CDR3 is TGTGCCAGCAGTGAAGCAGGGCCCCACAATGAGCAGTTCTTC. It translates to CASSEAGPHNEQFF.

At least ten counts were recorded for this clone. V is TRBV2 and J is TRBJ2-3; maybe TRBD1 (6 bases). Trimming shortened V by 1 base and J by 3 bases, and 11 bases separated the two germline ends. This CDR3 spans 15 amino acids. Germline V gene lookup returns CDR1 SNHLY and CDR2 FYNNEI. The CDR3 DNA reads TGTGCCAGCAGTGAAGATTTGGGGGCGACAGATACGCAGTATTTT. It yields the protein CASSEDLGATDTQYF.